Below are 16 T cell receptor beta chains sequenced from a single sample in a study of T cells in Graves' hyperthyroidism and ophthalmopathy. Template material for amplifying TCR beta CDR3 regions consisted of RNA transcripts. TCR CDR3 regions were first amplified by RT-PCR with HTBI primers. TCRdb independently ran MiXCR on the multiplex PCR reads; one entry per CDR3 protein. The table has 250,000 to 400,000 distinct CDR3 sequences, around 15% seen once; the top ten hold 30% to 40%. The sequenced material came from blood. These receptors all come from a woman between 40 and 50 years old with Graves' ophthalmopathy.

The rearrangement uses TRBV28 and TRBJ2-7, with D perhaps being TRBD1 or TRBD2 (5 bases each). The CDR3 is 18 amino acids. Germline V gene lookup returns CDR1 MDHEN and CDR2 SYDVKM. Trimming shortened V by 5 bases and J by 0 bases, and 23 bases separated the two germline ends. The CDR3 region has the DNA TGTGCCAGCAGTCCAATACCAACTGAGCGGACAAGCTCCTACGAGCAGTACTTC. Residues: CASSPIPTERTSSYEQYF.

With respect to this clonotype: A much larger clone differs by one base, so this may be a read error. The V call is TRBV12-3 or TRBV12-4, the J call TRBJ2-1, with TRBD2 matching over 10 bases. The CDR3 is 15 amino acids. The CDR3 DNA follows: TGTGCCAGCAATATAGCGGGGGGCCCAGGGAATGAGCAGCTCTTC. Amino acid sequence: CASNIAGGPGNEQLF.

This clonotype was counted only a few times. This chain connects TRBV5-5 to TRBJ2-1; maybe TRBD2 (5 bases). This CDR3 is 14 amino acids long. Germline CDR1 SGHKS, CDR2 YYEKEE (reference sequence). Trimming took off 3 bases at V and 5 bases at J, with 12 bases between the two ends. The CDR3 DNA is TGTGCCAGCAGCTCTAGCTGGGCCCACAATGAGCAGTTCTTC. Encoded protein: CASSSSWAHNEQFF.

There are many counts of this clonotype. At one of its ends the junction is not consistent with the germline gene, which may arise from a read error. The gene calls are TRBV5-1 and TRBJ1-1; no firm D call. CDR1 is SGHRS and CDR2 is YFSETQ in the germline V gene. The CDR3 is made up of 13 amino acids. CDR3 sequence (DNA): TGTGCCAGCAGTTGGGCATTGAACACTGAAGCTTTCTTT. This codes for CASSWALNTEAFF.

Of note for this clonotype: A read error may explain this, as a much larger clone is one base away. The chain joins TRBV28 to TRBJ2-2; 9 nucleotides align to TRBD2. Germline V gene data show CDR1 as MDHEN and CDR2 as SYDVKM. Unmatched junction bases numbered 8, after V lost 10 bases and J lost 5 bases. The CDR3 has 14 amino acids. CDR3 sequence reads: CANSRTSATGELFF. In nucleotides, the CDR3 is TGTGCCAACAGCAGGACTAGCGCAACCGGGGAGCTGTTTTTT.

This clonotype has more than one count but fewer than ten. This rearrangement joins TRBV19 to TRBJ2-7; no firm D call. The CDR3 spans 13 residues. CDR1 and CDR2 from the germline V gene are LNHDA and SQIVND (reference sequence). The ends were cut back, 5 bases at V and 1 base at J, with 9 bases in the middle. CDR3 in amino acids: CASSQYASYEQYF. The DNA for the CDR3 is TGTGCCAGTAGTCAGTACGCATCCTACGAGCAGTACTTC.

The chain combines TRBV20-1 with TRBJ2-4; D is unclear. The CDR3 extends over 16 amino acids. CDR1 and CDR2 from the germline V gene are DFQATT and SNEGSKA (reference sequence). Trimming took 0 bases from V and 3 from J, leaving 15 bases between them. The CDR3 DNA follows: TGCAGTGCTAGAGATTTTCTCAACAATGACAAAAACATTCAGTACTTC. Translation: CSARDFLNNDKNIQYF.

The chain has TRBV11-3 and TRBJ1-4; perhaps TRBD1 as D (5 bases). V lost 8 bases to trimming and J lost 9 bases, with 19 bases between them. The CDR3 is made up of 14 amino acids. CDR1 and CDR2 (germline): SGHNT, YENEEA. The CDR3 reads CASARYRGDKKLFF. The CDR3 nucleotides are TGTGCCAGCGCGCGCTATCGGGGGGATAAAAAACTGTTTTTT.

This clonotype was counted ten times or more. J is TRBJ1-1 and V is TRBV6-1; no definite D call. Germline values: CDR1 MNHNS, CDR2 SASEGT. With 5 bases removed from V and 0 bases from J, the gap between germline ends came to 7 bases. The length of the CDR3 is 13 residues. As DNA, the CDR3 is TGTGCCAGCAGTCCGCGTATGAACACTGAAGCTTTCTTT. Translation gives CASSPRMNTEAFF.

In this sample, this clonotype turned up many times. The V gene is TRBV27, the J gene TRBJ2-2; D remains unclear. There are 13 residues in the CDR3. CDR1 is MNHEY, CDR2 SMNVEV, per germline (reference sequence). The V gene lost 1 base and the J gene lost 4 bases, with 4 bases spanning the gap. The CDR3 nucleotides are TGTGCCAGCAGTTTATACGGCACCGGGGAGCTGTTTTTT. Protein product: CASSLYGTGELFF.

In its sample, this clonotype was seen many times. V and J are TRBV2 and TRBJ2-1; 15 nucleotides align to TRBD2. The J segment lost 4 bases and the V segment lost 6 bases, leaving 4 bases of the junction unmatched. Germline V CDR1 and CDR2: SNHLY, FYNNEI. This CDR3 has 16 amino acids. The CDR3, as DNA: TGTGCCAGCAGCGGACTAGCGGGGGGGCTTTACAATGAGCAGTTCTTC. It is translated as CASSGLAGGLYNEQFF.

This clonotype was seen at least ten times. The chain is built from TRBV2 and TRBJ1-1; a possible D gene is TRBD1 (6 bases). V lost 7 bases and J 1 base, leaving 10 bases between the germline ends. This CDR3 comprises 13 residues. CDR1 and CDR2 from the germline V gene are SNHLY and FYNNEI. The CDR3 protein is CASIGQRNTEAFF. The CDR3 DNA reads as TGTGCCAGCATCGGACAGAGGAACACTGAAGCTTTCTTT.

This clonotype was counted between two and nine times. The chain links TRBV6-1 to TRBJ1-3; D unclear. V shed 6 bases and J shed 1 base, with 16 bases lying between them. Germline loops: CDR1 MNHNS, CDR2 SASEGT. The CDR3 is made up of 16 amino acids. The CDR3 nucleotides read TGTGCCAGCAGCCCCCTATTGGGGTGGTCTGGAAACACCATATATTTT. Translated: CASSPLLGWSGNTIYF.

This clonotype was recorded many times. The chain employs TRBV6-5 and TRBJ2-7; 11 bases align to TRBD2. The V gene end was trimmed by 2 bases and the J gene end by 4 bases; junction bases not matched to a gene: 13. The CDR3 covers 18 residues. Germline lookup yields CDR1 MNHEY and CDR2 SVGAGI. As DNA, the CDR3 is TGTGCCAGCAGTTACCTGAGCCCCACTAGCGGGAGAAGGTACGAGCAGTACTTC. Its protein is CASSYLSPTSGRRYEQYF.

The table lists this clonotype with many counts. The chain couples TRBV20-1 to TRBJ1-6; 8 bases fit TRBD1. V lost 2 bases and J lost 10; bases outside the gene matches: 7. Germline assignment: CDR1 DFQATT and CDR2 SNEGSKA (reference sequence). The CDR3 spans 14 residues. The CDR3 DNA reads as TGCAGTGCTAGACCTGACAGGGGTTACTCACCCCTCCACTTT. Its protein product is CSARPDRGYSPLHF.

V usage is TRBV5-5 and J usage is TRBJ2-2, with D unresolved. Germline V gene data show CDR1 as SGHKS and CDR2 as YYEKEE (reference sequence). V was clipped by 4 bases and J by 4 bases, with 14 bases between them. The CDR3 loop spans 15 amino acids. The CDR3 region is CASSQIVLSTGELFF. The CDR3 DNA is TGTGCCAGCAGCCAGATCGTTTTGAGCACCGGGGAGCTGTTTTTT.